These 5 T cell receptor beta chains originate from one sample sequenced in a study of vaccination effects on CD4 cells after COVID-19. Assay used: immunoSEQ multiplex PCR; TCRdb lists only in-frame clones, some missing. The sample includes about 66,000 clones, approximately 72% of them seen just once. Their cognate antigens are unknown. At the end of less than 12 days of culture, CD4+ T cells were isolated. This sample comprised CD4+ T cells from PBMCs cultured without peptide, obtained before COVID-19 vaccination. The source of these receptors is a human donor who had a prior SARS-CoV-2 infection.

The CDR3 DNA follows: TGTGCCAGCAGAAGAGCGGGAGCGAACGAGCAGTACTTC. Protein sequence: CASRRAGANEQYF. The genes are TRBV12-3 or TRBV12-4 and TRBJ2-7, with 8 positions matching TRBD2. This CDR3 region has 13 residues. Losses at the gene ends were 6 bases for V and 5 bases for J; bases not matched to a gene: 6.

CDR3 bases: TGTGCCATCAAAAGCCCTAGCGGGGGGTACACAGATACGCAGTATTTT. Translation: CAIKSPSGGYTDTQYF. The genes are TRBV10-3 and TRBJ2-3; 11 bases align to TRBD2. This CDR3 spans 16 amino acids. CDR1 is ENHRY, CDR2 SYGVKD, per germline. The J segment lost 2 bases and the V segment lost 7 bases, leaving 8 bases of the junction unmatched.

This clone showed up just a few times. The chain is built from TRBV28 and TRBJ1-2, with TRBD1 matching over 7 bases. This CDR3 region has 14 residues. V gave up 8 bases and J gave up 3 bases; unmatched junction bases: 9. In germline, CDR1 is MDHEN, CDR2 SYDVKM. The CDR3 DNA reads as TGTGCCAGCTGGGCGGAGGGGGCGCACTATGGCTACACCTTC. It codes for CASWAEGAHYGYTF.

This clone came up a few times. The CDR3 reads CASSFWDSEAFF. CDR3 sequence (DNA): TGTGCCAGCAGCTTCTGGGACAGTGAAGCTTTCTTT. This sequence joins TRBV5-6 and TRBJ1-1; 7 bases line up with TRBD1. Germline lookup yields CDR1 SGHDT and CDR2 YYEEEE. The length of the CDR3 is 12 residues. Trimming took 2 bases from V and 7 from J; bases not matched to a gene: 2.

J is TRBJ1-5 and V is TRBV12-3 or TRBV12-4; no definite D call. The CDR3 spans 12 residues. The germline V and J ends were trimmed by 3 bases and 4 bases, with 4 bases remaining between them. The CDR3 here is CASSFANQPQHF. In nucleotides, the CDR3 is TGTGCCAGCAGTTTTGCGAATCAGCCCCAGCATTTT.